The 24 T cell receptor beta chains below were found in one sample sequenced in a study of T cell repertoires in cytomegalovirus infection. Antigens for these TCRs are unknown. Using its own MiXCR run on the reads, TCRdb lists one record per CDR3 protein. Of approximately 910,000 distinct CDR3 sequences in the sample, around 29% were seen once. The specimen comprised cultured CD8+ T cells from PBMCs, sampled from culture after CMV antigen stimulation. The receptors were sampled from a human donor in good health (CMV status not recorded). Some clones in this sample may be carry-over from other donors' samples.

The gene calls are TRBV12-5 and TRBJ2-3; no clear D gene. Germline CDR1 is LGHNT and CDR2 is FRNRAP. The V and J ends lost 7 bases and 1 base respectively, with 3 bases between them. The CDR3 is made up of 11 amino acids. CDR3 bases: TGTGCTAGTGAGGGCACAGATACGCAGTATTTT. It specifies CASEGTDTQYF.

Points on this clonotype: The CDR3 carries no conserved terminal phenylalanine or tryptophan, so it likely arises from a read error. This chain links TRBV7-2 with TRBJ2-2, with D perhaps matching TRBD1 (5 bases). The CDR3 sequence is 17 residues long. V lost 5 bases and J lost 4, with 20 bases in between. CDR1 SGHTA and CDR2 FQGNSA come from the germline V gene. The CDR3 region has the DNA TGTGCCAGCAGCCATTCAGGGCCCCTGGAACGCACCGGGGAGCTGTTTATT. Translating it yields CASSHSGPLERTGELFI.

The rearrangement joins TRBV10-2 to TRBJ2-5; 11 positions match TRBD2. In germline, CDR1 is WSHSY, CDR2 SAAADI. V lost 6 bases and J lost 6; bases outside the gene matches: 12. The CDR3 has 16 amino acids. CDR3 region: CASRGVAGGFGKTQYF. In DNA, the CDR3 is TGCGCCAGCAGGGGAGTAGCGGGGGGGTTCGGAAAGACCCAGTACTTC.

The chain recombines TRBV7-9 with TRBJ1-2; no clear D gene. Trimming took 1 base from V and 4 from J, leaving 13 bases between them. The CDR3 sequence is 15 residues long. Germline V CDR1 and CDR2: SEHNR, FQNEAQ (reference sequence). The CDR3 loop reads CASSLGGYRGYGYTF. The CDR3 nucleotides read TGTGCCAGCAGCTTAGGAGGTTATCGAGGCTATGGCTACACCTTC.

The chain carries TRBV3-1 and TRBJ1-1; 9 bases match TRBD1. The trim removed 4 bases at V and 1 base at J, leaving 7 bases unmatched. The CDR3 has 16 residues. Germline values: CDR1 LGHDT, CDR2 YNNKEL (reference sequence). The CDR3 is CASSPYVDRGNTEAFF. In DNA form, the CDR3 reads TGTGCCAGCAGCCCATATGTGGACAGGGGGAACACTGAAGCTTTCTTT.

This clonotype has at least ten counts. The chain couples TRBV7-8 to TRBJ1-2; no clear D gene. Trimming stripped 2 bases from V and 5 bases from J, with 12 bases between. This CDR3 contains 14 residues. Germline V CDR1 and CDR2: SGHVS, FQNEAQ. In nucleotides, the CDR3 is TGTGCCAGCAGCTTAACACGAGTGGAATATGGCTACACCTTC. It specifies CASSLTRVEYGYTF.

This chain uses TRBV27 with TRBJ1-6, with 7 bases aligning to TRBD1. Losses at the gene ends were 6 bases for V and 9 bases for J; bases not matched to a gene: 8. Germline CDR1 and CDR2: MNHEY and SMNVEV (reference sequence). This CDR3 spans 14 amino acids. The CDR3 DNA is TGTGCCAGCAGCGCCGGGACAGTTGGTTCACCCCTCCACTTT. Encoded protein: CASSAGTVGSPLHF.

This clonotype appeared many times. The chain recombines TRBV7-2 with TRBJ2-1; 13 bases match TRBD2. V lost 6 bases and J lost 7; bases outside the gene matches: 6. Germline CDR1 SGHTA, CDR2 FQGNSA. The CDR3 sequence is 15 residues long. The CDR3, as DNA: TGTGCCAGCAGTCCGCCGGGACTAGCGGGGAATGAGCAGTTCTTC. Residues: CASSPPGLAGNEQFF.

This chain connects TRBV24-1 to TRBJ2-2; D is perhaps TRBD1 (5 bases). From germline, CDR1 is KGHDR and CDR2 SFDVKD. V lost 1 base and J lost 4, with 12 bases in between. The CDR3 totals 16 residues. This chain's CDR3 is CATSDLQDPSTGELFF. DNA of the CDR3: TGTGCCACCAGTGATTTACAGGATCCAAGCACCGGGGAGCTGTTTTTT.

This clonotype was counted ten times or more. The gene calls are TRBV28 and TRBJ1-3, with TRBD1 as a possible D gene (5 bases). The V end was cut by 3 bases, the J end by 0 bases, with 12 bases between. There are 16 residues in the CDR3. Germline values: CDR1 MDHEN, CDR2 SYDVKM. This CDR3 reads CASSFQGLSSGNTIYF. CDR3 coding DNA: TGTGCCAGCAGTTTTCAGGGCCTTTCCTCTGGAAACACCATATATTTT.

This sequence joins TRBV7-9 and TRBJ2-3, with 10 bases fitting TRBD2. Per germline, CDR1 SEHNR and CDR2 FQNEAQ (reference sequence). The junction had 7 bases not matched to a gene; V was cut back by 7 bases and J by 3 bases. The CDR3 has 15 residues. In nucleotides, the CDR3 is TGTGCCAGCATCCAAGCGGGGGGGCCAACAGATACGCAGTATTTT. Its protein is CASIQAGGPTDTQYF. Full variable domain (rest looked up from reference TRBV7-9 and TRBJ2-3): DTGVSQNPRHKITKRGQNVTFRCDPISEHNRLYWYRQTLGQGPEFLTYFQNEAQLEKSRLLSDRFSAERPKGSFSTLEIQRTEQGDSAMYLCASIQAGGPTDTQYFGPGTRLTVL.

There are many counts of this clonotype. This chain uses TRBV7-2 with TRBJ2-7, with 7 bases that match TRBD1. The CDR3 contains 14 residues. The germline V gene has CDR1 SGHTA and CDR2 FQGNSA. V gave up 5 bases and J gave up 0 bases; unmatched junction bases: 4. Here the CDR3 reads CASSPGQLSYEQYV. CDR3 sequence (DNA): TGTGCCAGCAGCCCGGGACAGCTCTCCTACGAGCAGTACGTC.

The gene calls are TRBV2 and TRBJ2-7; D perhaps matches TRBD2 (6 bases). The germline CDR1 and CDR2 sequences are SNHLY and FYNNEI. CDR3 size: 14 residues. V dropped 9 bases and J dropped 2 bases, with 17 bases sitting between them. The CDR3 DNA sequence: TGTGCCAGACGGGGGACCGTAGCCCCCTACGAGCAGTACTTC. It encodes CARRGTVAPYEQYF.

J is TRBJ1-2 and V is TRBV12-3 or TRBV12-4; a weak D match, TRBD1 (5 bases). The V and J ends lost 3 bases and 4 bases respectively, with 12 bases between them. The CDR3 spans 14 residues. CDR3 bases: TGTGCCAGCAGTTTTGACAGCCCCCCCTATGGCTACACCTTC. Translation gives CASSFDSPPYGYTF.

This sequence joins TRBV11-2 and TRBJ1-1; 7 bases agree with TRBD1. Germline loops: CDR1 SGHAT, CDR2 FQNNGV. This CDR3 spans 13 amino acids. With V trimmed by 5 bases and J by 11 bases, 11 bases remained unmatched. CDR3 residues: CASSPTGAQGAFF. The CDR3 bases are TGTGCCAGCAGCCCAACAGGGGCACAGGGCGCTTTCTTT.

V gene TRBV20-1 combines with J gene TRBJ1-1; 8 bases agree with TRBD1. There are 11 residues in the CDR3. V was clipped by 7 bases and J by 7 bases; unmatched bases: 5. In germline, CDR1 is DFQATT, CDR2 SNEGSKA (reference sequence). CDR3 region: CSEDRAGEAFF. The CDR3 coding sequence is TGCAGTGAGGACAGGGCGGGTGAAGCTTTCTTT.

This clonotype occurred a few times. This chain connects TRBV6-1 to TRBJ2-7; 7 nucleotides line up with TRBD1. The length of the CDR3 is 15 residues. V trimming: 0 bases; J trimming: 3 bases; junction bases outside the gene matches: 5. Germline V gene data show CDR1 as MNHNS and CDR2 as SASEGT. This CDR3 reads CASSEAGTVGYEQYF. CDR3 in DNA: TGTGCCAGCAGTGAAGCCGGGACAGTGGGCTACGAGCAGTACTTC.

This clonotype was seen a few times. This rearrangement joins TRBV12-3 or TRBV12-4 to TRBJ1-5; 7 bases fit TRBD1. The trim removed 3 bases at V and 6 bases at J, leaving 8 bases unmatched. The CDR3 totals 15 residues. CDR3 nucleotide sequence: TGTGCCAGCAGTTTTAACAGGGGTGTTCGTCAGCCCCAGCATTTT. This encodes CASSFNRGVRQPQHF.

This clonotype was observed a few times. This chain joins TRBV2 and TRBJ2-1; 7 nucleotides align to TRBD1. Trimming removed 5 bases from V and 9 bases from J; junction bases left unmatched: 10. In germline, CDR1 is SNHLY, CDR2 FYNNEI. CDR3 length: 14 residues. The CDR3 region is CASSTDRADGEQFF. CDR3 DNA sequence: TGTGCCAGCAGTACCGACAGGGCTGACGGTGAGCAGTTCTTC.

The rearrangement uses TRBV6-8 and TRBJ1-1; D is unresolved. CDR1 MNHGY and CDR2 SAAAGT come from the germline V gene. With 0 bases removed from V and 3 bases from J, the gap between germline ends came to 8 bases. This CDR3 has 14 amino acids. The CDR3 DNA is TGTGCCAGCAGTTACTCGGTAAGCGACACTGAAGCTTTCTTT. It codes for CASSYSVSDTEAFF.

CDR3 nucleotide sequence: TGTGCCAGCAGTTACTCTGGGGGGCGCAGGGCTGAAGCTTTCTTT. Translating it yields CASSYSGGRRAEAFF. The chain carries TRBV6-2 or TRBV6-3 and TRBJ1-1; weak D call: TRBD1 (6 bases). V dropped 0 bases and J dropped 6 bases, with 14 bases sitting between them. Per germline, CDR1 MNHEY and CDR2 SVGEGT. The CDR3 runs 15 residues.

This clonotype was seen at least ten times. The chain uses TRBV7-8 and TRBJ1-5; D unclear. The CDR3 sequence is 17 residues long. Trimming took off 3 bases at V and 5 bases at J, with 20 bases between the two ends. The germline CDR1 and CDR2 sequences are SGHVS and FQNEAQ. CDR3 residues: CASSLYSRQKTDQPQHF. The CDR3 bases are TGTGCCAGCAGCTTGTACAGTCGGCAGAAGACGGATCAGCCCCAGCATTTT.

In its sample, this clonotype was seen many times. The gene calls are TRBV27 and TRBJ2-2, with D hard to call. The V end lost 6 bases, the J end lost 5 bases, and 7 bases lay between the germline ends. There are 12 residues in the CDR3. CDR1 MNHEY and CDR2 SMNVEV come from the germline V gene (reference sequence). Here the CDR3 reads CASRTRTGELFF. The DNA for the CDR3 is TGTGCCAGCAGAACGAGGACCGGGGAGCTGTTTTTT.

This chain connects TRBV24-1 to TRBJ1-5; D is unresolved. Per germline, CDR1 KGHDR and CDR2 SFDVKD. The V gene lost 7 bases and the J gene lost 7 bases, with 13 bases spanning the gap. The CDR3 is 13 amino acids. This chain's CDR3 is CATRDAPGQPQHF. CDR3 coding DNA: TGTGCCACCAGGGACGCTCCCGGCCAGCCCCAGCATTTT.